The next 15 T cell receptor beta chains were all read from a single sample in a study of blood T cell repertoires in COVID-19. The table came from immunoSEQ multiplex PCR; TCRdb's copy has only in-frame clones and leaves some out. The sample holds fewer than 300,000 clones, more than 80% seen once. Sequencing input: PBMCs or T cells enriched from blood (not recorded which). The origin of the receptors is a woman in her 30s who had recovered from COVID-19.

This chain links TRBV19 with TRBJ2-2; 13 bases match TRBD2. The CDR3 is made up of 19 amino acids. J was trimmed by 0 bases and V by 5 bases; bases with no gene match: 9. Per germline, CDR1 LNHDA and CDR2 SQIVND (reference sequence). DNA of the CDR3: TGTGCCAGTAGTTCCTTCGGGACTAGCGGGGACGCGAACACCGGGGAGCTGTTTTTT. Its translation is CASSSFGTSGDANTGELFF.

This clone has just one count. The gene calls are TRBV6-2 or TRBV6-3 and TRBJ2-7; 7 positions agree with TRBD1. This CDR3 has 16 residues. J lost 0 bases, V lost 5 bases, and 10 bases had no gene match. Germline lookup yields CDR1 MNHEY and CDR2 SVGEGT. The CDR3 coding sequence is TGTGCCAGCAGTCCCTTCCGGTCAGGGGGCTCCTACGAGCAGTACTTC. Protein: CASSPFRSGGSYEQYF.

The chain uses TRBV9 and TRBJ2-6, with TRBD1 identical over 10 bases. This CDR3 has 18 amino acids. Germline CDR1 SGDLS, CDR2 YYNGEE. Losses at the gene ends were 0 bases for V and 1 base for J; bases not matched to a gene: 4. In DNA form, the CDR3 reads TGTGCCAGCAGCGTAGGACAGGGGGCAAATTCTGGGGCCAACGTCCTGACTTTC. This translates into CASSVGQGANSGANVLTF.

The chain combines TRBV3-1 (or the pseudogene TRBV3-2) with TRBJ2-1, with a weak D call TRBD2 (5 bases). V shed 1 base and J shed 5 bases, with 12 bases lying between them. The CDR3 runs to 15 residues. Germline assignment: CDR1 LGHDT and CDR2 YNNKEL (reference sequence). CDR3 in DNA: TGTGCCAGCAGCCAAGTAGCGAGGGAGCACAATGAGCAGTTCTTC. This encodes CASSQVAREHNEQFF.

This clone ranks as medium-sized. V usage is TRBV2 and J usage is TRBJ2-7; D possibly corresponds to TRBD2 (6 bases). The length of the CDR3 is 12 residues. The germline CDR1 and CDR2 sequences are SNHLY and FYNNEI. V dropped 10 bases and J dropped 5 bases, with 15 bases sitting between them. CDR3 sequence reads: CATRSEGDEQYF. CDR3 coding DNA: TGTGCCACCAGGTCGGAGGGCGACGAGCAGTACTTC.

The chain combines TRBV4-3 with TRBJ2-2; D is uncertain. Germline lookup yields CDR1 LGHNA and CDR2 YSLEER. The CDR3 is 15 amino acids. Trimming left V 1 base short and J 6 bases short, with 12 bases between. CDR3 nucleotides: TGCGCCAGCAGCCAAGGACACGCTATGGCCGGGGAGCTGTTTTTT. This encodes CASSQGHAMAGELFF.

This sequence joins TRBV19 and TRBJ2-7, with 7 bases lining up with TRBD1. With 4 bases clipped from V and 2 bases from J, the junction kept 5 bases outside the gene matches. CDR1 is LNHDA and CDR2 is SQIVND in the germline V gene (reference sequence). The CDR3 consists of 14 residues. CDR3: CASSTTGTPYEQYF. The CDR3 DNA reads as TGTGCCAGTAGTACGACAGGGACACCCTACGAGCAGTACTTC.

The chain links TRBV18 to TRBJ1-2, with TRBD1 as a possible D gene (6 bases). The CDR3 length is 15 residues. Trimming stripped 3 bases from V and 5 bases from J, with 16 bases between. Germline V gene lookup returns CDR1 KGHSH and CDR2 LQKENI. The CDR3: CASSPEPTGDYGYTF. The CDR3 nucleotides read TGTGCCAGCTCACCCGAACCGACAGGAGATTATGGCTACACCTTC. Supplemented by reference TRBV18 and TRBJ1-2, the full variable domain reads NAGVMQNPRHLVRRRGQEARLRCSPMKGHSHVYWYRQLPEEGLKFMVYLQKENIIDESGMPKERFSAEFPKEGPSILRIQQVVRGDSAAYFCASSPEPTGDYGYTFGSGTRLTVV.

The V gene is TRBV11-2, the J gene TRBJ1-2; D may be TRBD1 (6 bases). Looked up from germline, CDR1 is SGHAT and CDR2 is FQNNGV. The ends were cut back, 2 bases at V and 6 bases at J, with 10 bases in the middle. There are 13 residues in the CDR3. DNA of the CDR3: TGTGCCAGCAGCTTAACAGGGATCGATGGCTACACCTTC. This gives the protein CASSLTGIDGYTF.

The chain couples TRBV7-2 to TRBJ1-1, with 7 bases that match TRBD1. After removal of 5 bases from V and 9 bases from J, the junction contained 6 bases not matched to a gene. The germline V gene has CDR1 SGHTA and CDR2 FQGNSA. There are 12 residues in the CDR3. The CDR3 nucleotides read TGTGCCAGCAGCCGAGGGGGACAGAAAGCTTTCTTT. Amino acid sequence: CASSRGGQKAFF.

This sequence joins TRBV6-5 and TRBJ1-4; 7 positions match TRBD1. The CDR3 loop spans 16 amino acids. Germline-derived CDR1 and CDR2 are MNHEY and SVGAGI. The ends lost 3 bases at V and 0 bases at J; junction bases unmatched: 4. DNA for the CDR3: TGTGCCAGCAGTTATTTCGGGACAGCAACTAATGAAAAACTGTTTTTT. Amino acid sequence: CASSYFGTATNEKLFF.

This rearrangement joins TRBV7-9 to TRBJ2-2; possibly TRBD1 for D (6 bases). Germline loops: CDR1 SEHNR, CDR2 FQNEAQ (reference sequence). V shed 4 bases and J shed 5 bases, with 17 bases lying between them. CDR3 length: 16 residues. Here the CDR3 DNA reads TGTGCCAGCAGCTCAAGGACAGCCCTAAAGACCGGGGAGCTGTTTTTT. Translated: CASSSRTALKTGELFF.

With regard to this clone: Other nucleotide sequences from this sample produce the same CDR3. The chain employs TRBV7-9 and TRBJ2-1; the match to TRBD2 covers 12 bases. V shed 5 bases and J 6 bases; nucleotides not matched to a gene: 5. Germline V gene lookup returns CDR1 SEHNR and CDR2 FQNEAQ (reference sequence). This CDR3 comprises 15 residues. The CDR3 is CASSPGTSGSNEQFF. CDR3 in DNA: TGTGCCAGCAGCCCCGGGACTAGCGGGTCCAATGAGCAGTTCTTC. The complete variable domain, with remaining parts taken from reference TRBV7-9 and TRBJ2-1, reads DTGVSQNPRHKITKRGQNVTFRCDPISEHNRLYWYRQTLGQGPEFLTYFQNEAQLEKSRLLSDRFSAERPKGSFSTLEIQRTEQGDSAMYLCASSPGTSGSNEQFFGPGTRLTVL.

J is TRBJ2-1 and V is TRBV6-6, with D unclear. Deletions cut 6 bases from V and 7 bases from J, with 10 bases between. Germline V gene sequence: CDR1 MNHNY, CDR2 SVGAGI (reference sequence). The CDR3 runs to 12 residues. The CDR3 bases are TGTGCCAGCAGCCCTGGGCGAAATGAGCAGTTCTTC. This gives the protein CASSPGRNEQFF.

The chain carries TRBV30 and TRBJ1-1, with 7 bases aligning to TRBD1. The CDR3 consists of 13 residues. V was clipped by 7 bases and J by 4 bases; unmatched bases: 9. CDR1 is GTSNPN and CDR2 is SVGIG in the germline V gene (reference sequence). CDR3 protein: CAFSEGASTEAFF. The CDR3, as DNA: TGTGCCTTCAGCGAGGGGGCGAGCACTGAAGCTTTCTTT.